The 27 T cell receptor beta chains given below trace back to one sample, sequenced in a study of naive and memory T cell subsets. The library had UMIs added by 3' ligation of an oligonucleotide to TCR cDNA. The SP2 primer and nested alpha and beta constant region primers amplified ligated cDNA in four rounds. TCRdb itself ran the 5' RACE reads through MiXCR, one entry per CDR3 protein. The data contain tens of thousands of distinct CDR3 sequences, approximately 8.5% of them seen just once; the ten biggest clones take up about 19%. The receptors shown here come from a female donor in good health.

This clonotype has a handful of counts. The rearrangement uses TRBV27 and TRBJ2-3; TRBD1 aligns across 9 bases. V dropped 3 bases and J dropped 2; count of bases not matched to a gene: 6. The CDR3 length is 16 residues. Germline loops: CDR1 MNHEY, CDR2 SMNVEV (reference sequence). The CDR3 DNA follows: TGTGCCAGCAGTTTCGTAGGGACAGGGTACACAGATACGCAGTATTTT. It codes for CASSFVGTGYTDTQYF.

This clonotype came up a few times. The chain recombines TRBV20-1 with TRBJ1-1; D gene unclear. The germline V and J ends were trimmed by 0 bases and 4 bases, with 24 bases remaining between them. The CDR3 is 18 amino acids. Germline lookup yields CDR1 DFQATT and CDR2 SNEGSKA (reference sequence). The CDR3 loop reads CSARDTSIGSLERTEAFF. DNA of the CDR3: TGCAGTGCTAGAGATACTTCCATTGGGAGCCTCGAGCGCACTGAAGCTTTCTTT.

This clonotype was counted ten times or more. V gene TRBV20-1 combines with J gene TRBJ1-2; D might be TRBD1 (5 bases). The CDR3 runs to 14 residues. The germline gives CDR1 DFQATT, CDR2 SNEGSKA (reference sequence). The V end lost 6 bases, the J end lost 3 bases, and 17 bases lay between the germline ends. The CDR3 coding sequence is TGCAGTGCAATACAAGGGGCGGAAGACTATGGCTACACCTTC. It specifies CSAIQGAEDYGYTF.

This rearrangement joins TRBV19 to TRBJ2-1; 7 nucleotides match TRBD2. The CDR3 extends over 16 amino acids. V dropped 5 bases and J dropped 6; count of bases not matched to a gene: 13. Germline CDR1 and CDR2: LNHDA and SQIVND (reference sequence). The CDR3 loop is CASSQAAGVFLNEQFF. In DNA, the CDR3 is TGTGCCAGTAGTCAGGCCGCGGGAGTTTTCCTCAATGAGCAGTTCTTC.

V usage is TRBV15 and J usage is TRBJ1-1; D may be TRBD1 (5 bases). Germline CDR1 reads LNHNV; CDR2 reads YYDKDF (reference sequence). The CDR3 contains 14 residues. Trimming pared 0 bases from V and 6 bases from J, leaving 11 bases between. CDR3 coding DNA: TGTGCCACCAGCAGAGATTTGGGGGGGGCTGAAGCTTTCTTT. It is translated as CATSRDLGGAEAFF.

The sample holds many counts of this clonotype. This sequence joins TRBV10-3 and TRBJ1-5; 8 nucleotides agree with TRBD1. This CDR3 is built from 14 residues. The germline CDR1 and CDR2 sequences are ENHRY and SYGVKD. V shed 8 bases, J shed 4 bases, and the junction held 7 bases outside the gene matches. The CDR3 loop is CAISQTGENQPQHF. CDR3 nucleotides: TGTGCCATCTCACAGACAGGGGAGAATCAGCCCCAGCATTTT.

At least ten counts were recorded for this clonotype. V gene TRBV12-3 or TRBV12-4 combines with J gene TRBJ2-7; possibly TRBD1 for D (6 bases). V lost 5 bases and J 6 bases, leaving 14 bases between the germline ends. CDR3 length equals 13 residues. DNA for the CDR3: TGTGCCAGCAGTCGACTCCAGGGGTCCGAGCAGTACTTC. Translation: CASSRLQGSEQYF.

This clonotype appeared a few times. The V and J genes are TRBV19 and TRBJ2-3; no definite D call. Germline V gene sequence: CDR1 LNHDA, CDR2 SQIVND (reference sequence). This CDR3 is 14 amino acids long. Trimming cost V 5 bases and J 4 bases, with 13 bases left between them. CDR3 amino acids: CASSPLGLADTQYF. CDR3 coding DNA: TGTGCCAGTAGTCCGCTGGGATTGGCAGATACGCAGTATTTT.

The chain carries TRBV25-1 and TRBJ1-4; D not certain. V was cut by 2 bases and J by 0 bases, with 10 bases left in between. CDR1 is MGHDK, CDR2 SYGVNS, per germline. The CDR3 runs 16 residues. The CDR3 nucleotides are TGTGCCAGCAGTGAACAAGATTTTGCAACTAATGAAAAACTGTTTTTT. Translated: CASSEQDFATNEKLFF.

CDR3 in amino acids: CASSLQLTPEKLFF. CDR3 nucleotides: TGTGCCAGCAGCTTGCAACTGACACCTGAAAAACTGTTTTTT. The V call is TRBV5-8, the J call TRBJ1-4; D gene ambiguous. Trimming removed 1 base at V and 7 bases at J, with 11 bases between. Germline lookup yields CDR1 SGHTS and CDR2 YDEGEE. The CDR3 consists of 14 residues. The whole variable domain, filled in from reference TRBV5-8 and TRBJ1-4, reads EAGVTQSPTHLIKTRGQQATLRCSPISGHTSVYWYQQALGLGLQFLLWYDEGEERNRGNFPPRFSGRQFPNYSSELNVNALELEDSALYLCASSLQLTPEKLFFGSGTQLSVL.

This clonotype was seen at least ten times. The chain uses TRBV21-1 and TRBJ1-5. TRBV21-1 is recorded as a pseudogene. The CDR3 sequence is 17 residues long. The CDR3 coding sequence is TGTGCCAGCAGCAAAGGTGTGTCGGCAGGGAGAGTGCAGCCCCAGCATTTT. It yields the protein CASSKGVSAGRVQPQHF.

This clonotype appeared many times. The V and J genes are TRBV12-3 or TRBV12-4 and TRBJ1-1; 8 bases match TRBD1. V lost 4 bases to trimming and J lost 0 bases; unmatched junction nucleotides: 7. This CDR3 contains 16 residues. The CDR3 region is CASSSRQGPVNTEAFF. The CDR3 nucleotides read TGTGCCAGCAGTTCCCGACAGGGGCCGGTGAACACTGAAGCTTTCTTT.

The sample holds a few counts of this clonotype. The CDR3 nucleotides are TGTGCCAGCTCGCCGAGAACCGGGACTACCGATGAGCAGTTCTTC. It encodes CASSPRTGTTDEQFF. The gene calls are TRBV18 and TRBJ2-1; TRBD2 agrees at 7 bases. The CDR3 runs to 15 residues. Germline assignment: CDR1 KGHSH and CDR2 LQKENI. The V and J ends lost 6 bases and 8 bases, in that order; junction bases with no gene match: 13.

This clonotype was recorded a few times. CDR3 sequence reads: CASSYSTGPGNIQYF. CDR3 DNA sequence: TGTGCCAGCAGTTACTCGACTGGGCCGGGGAACATTCAGTACTTC. The chain carries TRBV6-6 and TRBJ2-4; D might be TRBD2 (5 bases). The CDR3 spans 15 residues. Germline values: CDR1 MNHNY, CDR2 SVGAGI (reference sequence). The germline V and J ends were trimmed by 0 bases and 7 bases, with 13 bases remaining between them.

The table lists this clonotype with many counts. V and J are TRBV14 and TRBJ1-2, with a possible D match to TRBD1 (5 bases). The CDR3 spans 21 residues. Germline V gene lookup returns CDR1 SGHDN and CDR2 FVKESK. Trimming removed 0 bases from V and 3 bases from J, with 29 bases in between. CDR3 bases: TGTGCCAGCAGCCAAGAAGAGGGGAAAAGAAGGGTAGCGGGGTCAGACTATGGCTACACCTTC. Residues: CASSQEEGKRRVAGSDYGYTF.

The CDR3 coding sequence is TGCGCCAGCAGCTTAACTAGCGGGGGGCTACAAGAGACCCAGTACTTC. Its protein is CASSLTSGGLQETQYF. The chain joins TRBV5-1 to TRBJ2-5, with 12 bases identical to TRBD2. The germline gives CDR1 SGHRS, CDR2 YFSETQ. The CDR3 extends over 16 amino acids. Trimming removed 2 bases from V and 2 bases from J; junction bases left unmatched: 4.

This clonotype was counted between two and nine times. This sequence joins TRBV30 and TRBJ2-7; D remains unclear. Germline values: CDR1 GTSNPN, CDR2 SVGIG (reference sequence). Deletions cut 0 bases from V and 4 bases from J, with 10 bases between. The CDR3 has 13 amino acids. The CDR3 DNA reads TGTGCCTGGAGTGTACCCATGGTGTACGAGCAGTACTTC. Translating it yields CAWSVPMVYEQYF. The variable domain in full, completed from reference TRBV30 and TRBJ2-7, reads SQTIHQWPATLVQPVGSPLSLECTVEGTSNPNLYWYRQAAGRGLQLLFYSVGIGQISSEVPQNLSASRPQDRQFILSSKKLLLSDSGFYLCAWSVPMVYEQYFGPGTRLTVT.

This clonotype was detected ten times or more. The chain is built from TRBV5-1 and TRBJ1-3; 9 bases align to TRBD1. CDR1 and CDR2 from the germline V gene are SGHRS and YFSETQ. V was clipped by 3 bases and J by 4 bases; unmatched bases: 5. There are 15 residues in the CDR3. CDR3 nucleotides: TGCGCCAGCAGCTGGACGACAGGGGGAGGAAACACCATATATTTT. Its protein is CASSWTTGGGNTIYF.

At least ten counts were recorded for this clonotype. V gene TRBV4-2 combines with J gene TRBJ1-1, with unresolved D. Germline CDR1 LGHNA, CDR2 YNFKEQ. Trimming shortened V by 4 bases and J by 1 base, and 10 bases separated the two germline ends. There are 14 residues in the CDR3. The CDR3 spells CASSLGLTNTEAFF. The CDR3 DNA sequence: TGTGCCAGCAGCCTCGGACTTACGAACACTGAAGCTTTCTTT.

The CDR3: CASTRIGGGGRIDEKLFF. CDR3 nucleotides: TGTGCCAGCACCCGAATAGGGGGCGGAGGGAGAATCGATGAAAAACTGTTTTTT. The chain uses TRBV6-5 and TRBJ1-4, with 7 bases that match TRBD1. V gave up 7 bases and J gave up 6 bases; unmatched junction bases: 20. The length of the CDR3 is 18 residues. The germline CDR1 and CDR2 sequences are MNHEY and SVGAGI.

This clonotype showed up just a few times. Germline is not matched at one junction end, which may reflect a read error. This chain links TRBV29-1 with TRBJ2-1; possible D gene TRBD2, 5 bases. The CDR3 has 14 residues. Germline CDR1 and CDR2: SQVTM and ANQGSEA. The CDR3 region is CSVVRTGVHNDQFF. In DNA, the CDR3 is TGCAGCGTTGTGCGGACTGGGGTCCACAATGATCAGTTCTTC.

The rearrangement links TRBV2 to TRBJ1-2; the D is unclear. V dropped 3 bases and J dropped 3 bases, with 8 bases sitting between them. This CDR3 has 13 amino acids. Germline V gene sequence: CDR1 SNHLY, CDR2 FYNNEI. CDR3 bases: TGTGCCAGCAGTGATCAGAGAGACTATGGCTACACCTTC. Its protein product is CASSDQRDYGYTF.

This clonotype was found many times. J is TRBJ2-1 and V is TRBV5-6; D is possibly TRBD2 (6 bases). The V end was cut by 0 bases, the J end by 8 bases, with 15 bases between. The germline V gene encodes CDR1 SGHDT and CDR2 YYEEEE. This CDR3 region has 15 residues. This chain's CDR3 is CASSLAGVGGDEQFF. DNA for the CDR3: TGTGCCAGCAGCTTGGCCGGAGTAGGAGGGGATGAGCAGTTCTTC.

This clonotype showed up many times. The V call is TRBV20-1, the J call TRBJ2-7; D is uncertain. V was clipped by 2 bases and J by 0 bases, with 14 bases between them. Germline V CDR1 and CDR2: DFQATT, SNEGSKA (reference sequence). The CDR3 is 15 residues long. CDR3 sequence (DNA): TGCAGTGCTAGATTTGCGCTCCCGAGCTCCTACGAGCAGTACTTC. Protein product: CSARFALPSSYEQYF.

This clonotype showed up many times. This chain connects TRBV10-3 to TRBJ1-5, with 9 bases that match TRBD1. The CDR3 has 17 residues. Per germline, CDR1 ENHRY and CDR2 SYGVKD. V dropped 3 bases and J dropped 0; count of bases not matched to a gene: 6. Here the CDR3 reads CAISDLGTGNSNQPQHF. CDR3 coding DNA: TGTGCCATCAGTGATTTAGGGACAGGGAATAGCAATCAGCCCCAGCATTTT.

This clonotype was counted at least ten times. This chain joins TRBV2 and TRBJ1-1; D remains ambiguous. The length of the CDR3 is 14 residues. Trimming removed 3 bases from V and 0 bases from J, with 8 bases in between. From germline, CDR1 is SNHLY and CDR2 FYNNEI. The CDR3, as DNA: TGTGCCAGCAGTGAGGCGGAGATGAACACTGAAGCTTTCTTT. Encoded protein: CASSEAEMNTEAFF.

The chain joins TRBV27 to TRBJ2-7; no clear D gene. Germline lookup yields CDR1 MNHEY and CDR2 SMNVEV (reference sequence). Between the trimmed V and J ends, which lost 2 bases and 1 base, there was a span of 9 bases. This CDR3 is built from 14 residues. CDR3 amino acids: CASSLGPASYEQYF. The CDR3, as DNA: TGTGCCAGCAGTTTAGGTCCCGCTTCCTACGAGCAGTACTTC.